The clone carrying this TCR beta chain showed up just a few times. The entry originates in a study of pediatric ulcerative colitis. This CDR3 has 13 residues. Germline trimming cut 11 bases from V and 5 bases from J; bases unmatched to any gene: 8. In germline, CDR1 is LNHDA, CDR2 SQIVND (reference sequence). Sequencing depth was up to 500,000 reads per sample. Generated by immunoSEQ multiplex PCR, the TCRdb table keeps only in-frame clones and is missing some. The table shows roughly 37,000 clones, with around four fifths occurring only once. V is TRBV19 and J is TRBJ1-2; TRBD1 aligns across 10 bases. This receptor was taken from a girl aged 10 to 17 with moderate ulcerative colitis. What was sequenced was blood. The CDR3 sequence is CACQGQGMYGYTF. CDR3 coding DNA: TGTGCCTGTCAGGGACAGGGGATGTATGGCTACACCTTC.